This passage covers 3 T cell receptor beta chains from one sample sequenced in a study of post-analysis software for immune sequencing data. General study results and limits: The five TRBV segments detected at higher frequency in patients than in controls included TRBV5-6, TRBV5-1 and TRBV20-1.

Included in the TCR beta cDNA libraries were unique molecular identifiers. TCRdb re-called the PCR reads with MiXCR, one entry per CDR3 protein. Among 380,000 or so distinct CDR3 sequences listed, roughly 35% were seen once. Their recognized antigens are unknown. Specimen: blood. Receptors originate from a girl aged 5-17 years with multiple sclerosis.

The CDR3 here is CASSYASGGQETQYF. The CDR3 DNA sequence: TGTGCCAGCAGTTACGCTAGCGGGGGGCAAGAGACCCAGTACTTC. The chain recombines TRBV6-5 with TRBJ2-5, with 11 bases matching TRBD2. Trimming removed 2 bases from V and 2 bases from J; junction bases left unmatched: 1. CDR1 and CDR2 (germline): MNHEY, SVGAGI. CDR3 length: 15 residues.

This clonotype appeared a few times. V gene TRBV10-2 combines with J gene TRBJ1-2; D is ambiguous. The V end lost 3 bases, the J end lost 7 bases, and 9 bases lay between the germline ends. The length of the CDR3 is 12 residues. Germline lookup yields CDR1 WSHSY and CDR2 SAAADI. Here the CDR3 reads CASSEVGSGYTF. CDR3 nucleotides: TGCGCCAGCAGTGAAGTGGGGAGTGGCTACACCTTC.

This clonotype has a handful of counts. The gene calls are TRBV6-5 and TRBJ2-5, with TRBD2 as a possible D gene (7 bases). Germline CDR1 and CDR2: MNHEY and SVGAGI. V was clipped by 2 bases and J by 0 bases, with 19 bases between them. The CDR3 covers 18 residues. CDR3 in amino acids: CASSYTIAGAQYQETQYF. In DNA, the CDR3 is TGTGCCAGCAGTTACACGATTGCGGGGGCCCAGTACCAAGAGACCCAGTACTTC.